This section outlines one T cell receptor (beta chain) sequence together with its context. This specimen belongs to a study of shared clonotypes between healthy human individuals. V lost 3 bases to trimming and J lost 10 bases, with 18 bases between them. Looked up from germline, CDR1 is SGHNT and CDR2 is YENEEA. The CDR3 sequence is 15 residues long. Profiled with immunoSEQ multiplex PCR; TCRdb holds only in-frame clones, not every one. The sample shows about 2.4 million clones, approximately 94% of them seen only once. The sample comprised naive CD4+ T cells from PBMCs. Subset indicated: CD45RA+ positively selected. This TCR was recovered from a man aged 18 to 30 in good health. Some clones in this sample may be carry-over from other donors' samples. This chain joins TRBV11-3 and TRBJ2-2, with a weak D call TRBD2 (5 bases). This CDR3 reads CASSLSHGVSAELFF. Here the CDR3 DNA reads TGTGCCAGCAGCTTGTCCCACGGGGTTTCGGCGGAGCTGTTTTTT.